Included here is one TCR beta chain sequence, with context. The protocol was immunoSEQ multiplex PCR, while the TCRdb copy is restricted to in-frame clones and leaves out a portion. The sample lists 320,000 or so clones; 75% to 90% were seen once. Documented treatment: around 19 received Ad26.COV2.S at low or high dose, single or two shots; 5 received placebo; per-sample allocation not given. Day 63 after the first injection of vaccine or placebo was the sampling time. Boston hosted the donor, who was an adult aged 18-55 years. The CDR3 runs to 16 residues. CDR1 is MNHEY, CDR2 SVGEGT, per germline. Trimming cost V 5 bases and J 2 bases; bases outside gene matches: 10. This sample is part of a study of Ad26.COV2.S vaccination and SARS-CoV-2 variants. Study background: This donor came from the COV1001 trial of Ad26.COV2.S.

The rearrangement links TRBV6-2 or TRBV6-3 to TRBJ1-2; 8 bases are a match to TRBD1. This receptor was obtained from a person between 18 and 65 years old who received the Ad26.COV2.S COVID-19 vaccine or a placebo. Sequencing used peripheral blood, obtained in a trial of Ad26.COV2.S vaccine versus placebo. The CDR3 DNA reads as TGTGCCAGCAGTGACGACAGGGGAACCTTAAACTATGGCTACACCTTC. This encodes CASSDDRGTLNYGYTF.